This T cell receptor beta chain was found in a study of blood T cell repertoires in COVID-19. Study-level information: Specimens from acute and convalescent COVID-19 originated in the United States, Italy and Spain. Sources were T cells, B-cell-depleted T cells, or PBMCs; the material itself was cDNA or gDNA.

CDR3 length: 14 residues. Germline-derived CDR1 and CDR2 are SGHRS and YFSETQ. The V gene lost 0 bases and the J gene lost 5 bases, with 10 bases spanning the gap. The protocol was immunoSEQ multiplex PCR, while the TCRdb copy is restricted to in-frame clones and leaves out a portion. Seen here are 46,000 or so clones, about nine tenths observed once, and the top ten hold around a fifth. This TCR was sampled from a man aged 70-80 years with active COVID-19. The rearrangement joins TRBV5-1 to TRBJ2-3; D might be TRBD1 (6 bases). The specimen sequenced was peripheral blood. The CDR3 DNA follows: TGCGCCAGCAGCTTGGGGGGGACAAGAGATACGCAGTATTTT. Amino acids: CASSLGGTRDTQYF.